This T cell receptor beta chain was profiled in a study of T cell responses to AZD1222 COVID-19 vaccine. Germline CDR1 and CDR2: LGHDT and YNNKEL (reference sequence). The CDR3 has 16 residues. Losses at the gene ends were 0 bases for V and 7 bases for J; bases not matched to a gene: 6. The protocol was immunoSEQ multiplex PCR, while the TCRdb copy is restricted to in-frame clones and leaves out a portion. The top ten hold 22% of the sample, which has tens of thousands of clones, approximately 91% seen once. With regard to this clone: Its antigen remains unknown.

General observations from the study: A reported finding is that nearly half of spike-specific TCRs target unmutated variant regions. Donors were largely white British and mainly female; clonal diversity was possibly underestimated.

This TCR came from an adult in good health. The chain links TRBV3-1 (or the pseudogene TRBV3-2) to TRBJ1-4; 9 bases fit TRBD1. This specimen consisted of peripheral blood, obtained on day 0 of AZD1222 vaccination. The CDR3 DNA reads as TGTGCCAGCAGCCAAGACACCGGGACAGGGTCTGAAAAACTGTTTTTT. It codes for CASSQDTGTGSEKLFF.